A single sample gave rise to the 23 T cell receptor beta chains below, sequenced in a study of cytomegalovirus exposure and HLA in healthy donors. The PCR was carried out with 60 Vbeta primers and 13 Jbeta primers. Sequencing used immunoSEQ multiplex PCR; TCRdb keeps in-frame clones, though not all of them. Here the sample spans around 130,000 clones, approximately 72% being singletons. The sample consisted of PBMCs. The receptors stem from a man aged 18-30 years in good health and CMV-seronegative.

The chain combines TRBV10-2 with TRBJ2-7, with D unclear. V lost 8 bases to trimming and J lost 3 bases, with 5 bases between them. The CDR3 is made up of 10 amino acids. Germline CDR1 WSHSY, CDR2 SAAADI. The CDR3 DNA sequence: TGCGCCAGCGGAGTCTACGAGCAGTACTTC. Its protein product is CASGVYEQYF.

V gene TRBV6-5 combines with J gene TRBJ2-7, with a weak D call TRBD1 (5 bases). The CDR3 extends over 15 amino acids. CDR1 is MNHEY and CDR2 is SVGAGI in the germline V gene. Trimming left V 6 bases short and J 0 bases short, with 15 bases between. CDR3: CASSGRVRGSYEQYF. The CDR3 region has the DNA TGTGCCAGCAGCGGTCGCGTAAGGGGCTCCTACGAGCAGTACTTC.

V is TRBV4-1 and J is TRBJ1-5; tentative D call: TRBD1 (5 bases). The CDR3 totals 17 residues. The V and J ends lost 0 bases and 0 bases respectively, with 12 bases between them. Per germline, CDR1 MGHRA and CDR2 YSYEKL. Here the CDR3 DNA reads TGCGCCAGCAGCCAAGATTCCCGGGGGAATAGCAATCAGCCCCAGCATTTT. Encoded protein: CASSQDSRGNSNQPQHF.

This rearrangement joins TRBV28 to TRBJ1-5, with D possibly TRBD1 on 6 matching bases. Germline lookup yields CDR1 MDHEN and CDR2 SYDVKM. This CDR3 contains 13 residues. V lost 7 bases, J lost 4 bases, and 11 bases lay in between. The CDR3 region has the DNA TGTGCCAGCACGTCAGGGGCTAATCAGCCCCAGCATTTT. The encoded protein is CASTSGANQPQHF.

The chain joins TRBV14 to TRBJ2-1; 12 bases are shared with TRBD2. The germline V gene encodes CDR1 SGHDN and CDR2 FVKESK. CDR3 length: 18 amino acids. V gave up 3 bases and J gave up 8 bases; unmatched junction bases: 14. Here the CDR3 reads CASSHGLAGIARGDEQFF. CDR3 sequence (DNA): TGTGCCAGCAGCCACGGACTAGCGGGGATAGCTAGGGGGGATGAGCAGTTCTTC.

The chain uses TRBV19 and TRBJ2-1, with TRBD2 identical over 8 bases. The CDR3 runs 15 residues. Germline V gene data show CDR1 as LNHDA and CDR2 as SQIVND (reference sequence). With V trimmed by 3 bases and J by 2 bases, 3 bases remained unmatched. CDR3 coding DNA: TGTGCCAGTAGTATGGGGACTAGAACCTACAATGAGCAGTTCTTC. This codes for CASSMGTRTYNEQFF.

The count of this clone is one. The sample holds other DNA sequences that translate to the same CDR3. The V gene is TRBV6-5, the J gene TRBJ2-1; D not certain. V was clipped by 6 bases and J by 1 base, with 13 bases between them. CDR3 size: 15 residues. The germline V gene has CDR1 MNHEY and CDR2 SVGAGI. CDR3 residues: CASRPLSESYNEQFF. CDR3 bases: TGTGCCAGCAGACCCCTATCGGAGTCCTACAATGAGCAGTTCTTC.

This rearrangement joins TRBV15 to TRBJ1-5; 8 nucleotides line up with TRBD1. Germline values: CDR1 LNHNV, CDR2 YYDKDF (reference sequence). The CDR3 extends over 17 amino acids. The junction had 9 bases not matched to a gene; V was cut back by 4 bases and J by 1 base. In DNA, the CDR3 is TGTGCCACCAGCATAGGACAGGGACAAGGAAGCAATCAGCCCCAGCATTTT. This codes for CATSIGQGQGSNQPQHF.

This clone was observed once. The genes are TRBV7-8 and TRBJ2-1; D may be TRBD1 (5 bases). CDR1 and CDR2 (germline): SGHVS, FQNEAQ. The V and J ends lost 3 bases and 4 bases respectively, with 19 bases between them. There are 17 residues in the CDR3. CDR3 region: CASSLPSAGQTYNEQFF. The CDR3 nucleotides are TGTGCCAGCAGCTTGCCCTCGGCAGGGCAGACGTACAATGAGCAGTTCTTC.

The table lists this clone with a few counts. The chain recombines TRBV9 with TRBJ2-3; D is ambiguous. Germline values: CDR1 SGDLS, CDR2 YYNGEE. The CDR3 contains 14 residues. V dropped 2 bases and J dropped 1 base, with 8 bases sitting between them. CDR3 nucleotides: TGTGCCAGCAGCGTGTTGGGCGGCACAGATACGCAGTATTTT. Encoded protein: CASSVLGGTDTQYF.

The chain joins TRBV7-2 to TRBJ1-1; 9 bases are a match to TRBD1. This CDR3 is built from 14 residues. V lost 5 bases, J lost 2 bases, and 3 bases stayed unmatched. The V gene's germline CDR1 is SGHTA and CDR2 FQGNSA. The CDR3 DNA is TGTGCCAGCAGCCAGGACAGGGGAAACACTGAAGCTTTCTTT. Its translation is CASSQDRGNTEAFF.

V usage is TRBV19 and J usage is TRBJ2-7, with TRBD1 as a possible D gene (6 bases). The ends were cut back, 6 bases at V and 3 bases at J, with 12 bases in the middle. Germline V lookup: CDR1 LNHDA, CDR2 SQIVND (reference sequence). The CDR3 has 13 amino acids. The CDR3 nucleotides read TGTGCCAGTAGCCTGGGGACAATCTACGAGCAGTACTTC. Encoded protein: CASSLGTIYEQYF.

The chain carries TRBV6-1 and TRBJ1-5; the D gene is possibly TRBD1 (6 bases). The V gene lost 6 bases and the J gene lost 4 bases, with 16 bases spanning the gap. Germline V lookup: CDR1 MNHNS, CDR2 SASEGT. This CDR3 comprises 15 residues. In nucleotides, the CDR3 is TGTGCCAGCAGACCCGGACAGCTCCGGAATCAGCCCCAGCATTTT. Translated, it gives CASRPGQLRNQPQHF.

The CDR3 DNA sequence: TGTGCAAGTCGCTTTACAGTATACGAGCAGTACTTC. This sequence encodes CASRFTVYEQYF. The rearrangement links TRBV12-2 to TRBJ2-7; the D call in the table, TRBD1, was not verified against the DNA. TRBV12-2 is a documented pseudogene. This CDR3 spans 12 amino acids.

Turning to this clone: This same CDR3 is encoded by further DNA sequences in the sample. This chain uses TRBV5-1 with TRBJ2-5; unclear D gene. Germline V gene lookup returns CDR1 SGHRS and CDR2 YFSETQ. Trimming removed 0 bases at V and 5 bases at J, with 8 bases between. The CDR3 runs to 13 residues. The CDR3 nucleotides are TGCGCCAGCAGCTTGGGTGGTCGGGAGACCCAGTACTTC. Residues: CASSLGGRETQYF.

J is TRBJ2-3 and V is TRBV19; D gene unclear. V lost 1 base and J 2 bases, leaving 13 bases between the germline ends. CDR3 length equals 16 residues. The germline gives CDR1 LNHDA, CDR2 SQIVND (reference sequence). This chain's CDR3 is CASSIGAQIHTDTQYF. CDR3 in DNA: TGTGCCAGTAGTATAGGGGCCCAGATACACACAGATACGCAGTATTTT.

This chain joins TRBV15 and TRBJ2-1; the D gene is possibly TRBD2 (6 bases). The CDR3 contains 16 residues. V was shortened by 3 bases and J by 7 bases, with 19 bases between the two germline ends. Germline V gives CDR1 LNHNV, CDR2 YYDKDF (reference sequence). CDR3 in DNA: TGTGCCACCAGCAGGGGCAGGAGGGCAAAATCTAATGAGCAGTTCTTC. It is translated as CATSRGRRAKSNEQFF.

This chain links TRBV7-2 with TRBJ2-7; TRBD1 aligns across 7 bases. Germline lookup yields CDR1 SGHTA and CDR2 FQGNSA. The CDR3 contains 15 residues. J was trimmed by 2 bases and V by 1 base; bases with no gene match: 5. CDR3 loop: CASSLELGTAYEQYF. CDR3 DNA sequence: TGTGCCAGCAGCTTAGAACTGGGGACAGCCTACGAGCAGTACTTC. The variable domain in full, with the rest retrieved from reference TRBV7-2 and TRBJ2-7, is GAGVSQSPSNKVTEKGKDVELRCDPISGHTALYWYRQSLGQGLEFLIYFQGNSAPDKSGLPSDRFSAERTGGSVSTLTIQRTQQEDSAVYLCASSLELGTAYEQYFGPGTRLTVT.

The gene calls are TRBV5-1 and TRBJ1-1; weak D call: TRBD1 (5 bases). Trimming stripped 3 bases from V and 0 bases from J, with 9 bases between. The V gene's germline CDR1 is SGHRS and CDR2 YFSETQ. This CDR3 comprises 14 residues. In nucleotides, the CDR3 is TGCGCCAGCAGCTGGGGCACAATGAACACTGAAGCTTTCTTT. Its translation is CASSWGTMNTEAFF.

This rearrangement joins TRBV7-7 to TRBJ2-1, with 7 nucleotides matching TRBD2. The CDR3 covers 15 residues. V was clipped by 2 bases and J by 1 base; unmatched bases: 2. Germline assignment: CDR1 SSHAT and CDR2 FNYEAQ (reference sequence). CDR3 sequence (DNA): TGTGCCAGCAGCTTATCGGGGGGTTCCTACAATGAGCAGTTCTTC. Translation gives CASSLSGGSYNEQFF.

V gene TRBV13 combines with J gene TRBJ1-1; D is ambiguous. Germline CDR1 is PRHDT and CDR2 is FYEKMQ (reference sequence). CDR3 size: 14 residues. The ends were cut back, 2 bases at V and 8 bases at J, with 15 bases in the middle. For the CDR3, the DNA is TGTGCCAGCAGCTTACCGAGTAGGGAGCCGGAAGCTTTCTTT. Its protein product is CASSLPSREPEAFF.

The chain has TRBV29-1 and TRBJ2-5; TRBD1 is a possible D gene (6 bases). CDR3 size: 14 residues. The V end was cut by 3 bases, the J end by 5 bases, with 16 bases between. Germline CDR1 is SQVTM and CDR2 is ANQGSEA. This chain's CDR3 is CSVDPTGPGETQYF. Here the CDR3 DNA reads TGCAGCGTTGATCCTACAGGGCCGGGGGAGACCCAGTACTTC.

This clone was found a few times. The V and J genes are TRBV9 and TRBJ1-2; TRBD1 agrees at 8 bases. There are 13 residues in the CDR3. Unmatched junction bases numbered 6, after V lost 7 bases and J lost 4 bases. Germline values: CDR1 SGDLS, CDR2 YYNGEE. The chain's CDR3 is CASSAGGGYGYTF. The DNA for the CDR3 is TGTGCCAGCTCGGCAGGGGGCGGCTATGGCTACACCTTC.